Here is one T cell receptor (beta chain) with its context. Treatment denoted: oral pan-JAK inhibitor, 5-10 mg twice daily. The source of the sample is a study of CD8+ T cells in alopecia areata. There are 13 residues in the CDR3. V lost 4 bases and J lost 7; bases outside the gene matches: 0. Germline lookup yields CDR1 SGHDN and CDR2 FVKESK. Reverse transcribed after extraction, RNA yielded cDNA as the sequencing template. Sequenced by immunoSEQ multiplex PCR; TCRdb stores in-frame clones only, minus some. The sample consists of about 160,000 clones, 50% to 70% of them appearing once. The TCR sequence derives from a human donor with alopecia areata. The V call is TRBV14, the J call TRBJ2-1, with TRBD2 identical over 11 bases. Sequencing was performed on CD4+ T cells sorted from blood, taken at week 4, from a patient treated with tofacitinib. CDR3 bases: TGTGCCAGCAGCCGACTAGCGGGGAATGAGCAGTTCTTC. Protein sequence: CASSRLAGNEQFF. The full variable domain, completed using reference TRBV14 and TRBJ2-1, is EAGVTQFPSHSVIEKGQTVTLRCDPISGHDNLYWYRRVMGKEIKFLLHFVKESKQDESGMPNNRFLAERTGGTYSTLKVQPAELEDSGVYFCASSRLAGNEQFFGPGTRLTVL.